The 16 T cell receptor beta chains listed next were all sequenced from one sample in a study of identical twins. Each CDR3 protein is one row after TCRdb ran MiXCR on the 5' RACE reads. The profile covers 250,000 or so distinct CDR3 sequences, with approximately 12% appearing a single time and around 4% taken by the ten largest. These data were also reused for a study on yellow fever vaccine responses in identical twins.

The specimen was memory (CD45RO+) T cells sorted from blood. These receptors originate from a woman aged 18-29 years in good health.

J is TRBJ1-4 and V is TRBV15; D is unclear. The ends were cut back, 5 bases at V and 7 bases at J, with 14 bases in the middle. The germline gives CDR1 LNHNV, CDR2 YYDKDF (reference sequence). CDR3 length: 14 amino acids. In nucleotides, the CDR3 is TGTGCCACCAGCTACCGTAAGGGCGGTGAAAAACTGTTTTTT. Translated, it gives CATSYRKGGEKLFF.

CDR3 region: CASSRPERGSYEQYF. CDR3 sequence (DNA): TGTGCCAGCAGTCGCCCGGAAAGGGGCTCCTACGAGCAGTACTTC. V gene TRBV6-1 combines with J gene TRBJ2-7, with D possibly being TRBD1 (5 bases). The CDR3 extends over 15 amino acids. Trimming left V 5 bases short and J 0 bases short, with 14 bases between. The germline V gene has CDR1 MNHNS and CDR2 SASEGT.

This clonotype was counted between two and nine times. V usage is TRBV7-8 and J usage is TRBJ2-1; TRBD2 is a possible D gene (6 bases). CDR1 is SGHVS, CDR2 FQNEAQ, per germline. This CDR3 contains 14 residues. The V and J ends lost 5 bases and 6 bases respectively, with 14 bases between them. CDR3 residues: CASSRGGAGNEQFF. The CDR3 DNA follows: TGTGCCAGCAGCCGCGGAGGGGCGGGCAATGAGCAGTTCTTC.

Only a few counts were recorded for this clonotype. The chain has TRBV24-1 and TRBJ2-6, with D possibly TRBD2 on 6 matching bases. Trimming removed 5 bases at V and 0 bases at J, with 16 bases between. The CDR3 has 18 residues. The germline CDR1 and CDR2 sequences are KGHDR and SFDVKD. This chain's CDR3 is CATSGRNDGSSGANVLTF. DNA of the CDR3: TGTGCCACCAGTGGACGGAACGACGGGAGCTCTGGGGCCAACGTCCTGACTTTC.

The chain employs TRBV7-8 and TRBJ1-4; the match to TRBD1 covers 8 bases. Trimming cost V 5 bases and J 8 bases; bases outside gene matches: 10. From germline, CDR1 is SGHVS and CDR2 FQNEAQ. This CDR3 comprises 15 residues. CDR3 amino acids: CASSPQGEPREKLFF. Here the CDR3 DNA reads TGTGCCAGCAGCCCACAGGGGGAGCCTCGGGAAAAACTGTTTTTT.

This clonotype occurred a few times. The chain combines TRBV5-1 with TRBJ2-7, with a weak D call TRBD1 (6 bases). V was pared by 0 bases and J by 5 bases, with 12 bases between. The CDR3 covers 14 residues. From germline, CDR1 is SGHRS and CDR2 YFSETQ. The DNA of the CDR3 is TGCGCCAGCAGCTTGGAGTGGGCAGGGGACGAGCAGTACTTC. As protein: CASSLEWAGDEQYF.

This clonotype was counted only a few times. The chain has TRBV14 and TRBJ1-5; perhaps TRBD1 as D (5 bases). Trimming pared 1 base from V and 7 bases from J, leaving 17 bases between. The CDR3 is 16 residues long. Germline lookup yields CDR1 SGHDN and CDR2 FVKESK. The CDR3, as DNA: TGTGCCAGCAGCCAAGGAGTCGCCAGGGCAGGGCAGCCCCAGCATTTT. The encoded protein is CASSQGVARAGQPQHF.

This chain joins TRBV3-1 and TRBJ2-7; D gene uncertain. The CDR3 runs to 14 residues. CDR1 and CDR2 from the germline V gene are LGHDT and YNNKEL (reference sequence). V was clipped by 1 base and J by 0 bases, with 7 bases between them. This CDR3 is CASSQGKGSYEQYF. The CDR3, as DNA: TGTGCCAGCAGCCAAGGCAAGGGCTCCTACGAGCAGTACTTC.

The sample holds many counts of this clonotype. The chain employs TRBV5-6 and TRBJ1-4; D remains ambiguous. The V gene's germline CDR1 is SGHDT and CDR2 YYEEEE. The V end lost 5 bases, the J end lost 7 bases, and 15 bases lay between the germline ends. The CDR3 is 14 residues long. Written as DNA, the CDR3 is TGTGCCAGCAGTACCTGGGTATGGAGTGAAAAACTGTTTTTT. Its translation: CASSTWVWSEKLFF.

This clonotype has just a few counts. V and J are TRBV5-1 and TRBJ2-6; 7 nucleotides match TRBD1. The V and J ends lost 4 bases and 0 bases, in that order; junction bases with no gene match: 10. The CDR3 runs 18 residues. CDR1 and CDR2 from the germline V gene are SGHRS and YFSETQ. This CDR3 reads CASSTTDRSNSGANVLTF. In nucleotides, the CDR3 is TGCGCCAGCAGCACAACGGACAGGTCGAACTCTGGGGCCAACGTCCTGACTTTC.

V gene TRBV29-1 combines with J gene TRBJ2-1; D call uncertain. The CDR3 contains 15 residues. Germline-derived CDR1 and CDR2 are SQVTM and ANQGSEA. The V end lost 5 bases, the J end lost 2 bases, and 16 bases lay between the germline ends. This chain's CDR3 is CSVWLITTAYNEQFF. CDR3 DNA: TGCAGCGTTTGGCTTATTACCACCGCCTACAATGAGCAGTTCTTC.

This clonotype showed up just a few times. The genes are TRBV6-1 and TRBJ2-1, with 12 nucleotides matching TRBD1. CDR1 is MNHNS and CDR2 is SASEGT in the germline V gene. Trimming at V came to 6 bases and at J to 8 bases, leaving 8 bases not matched to a gene. The CDR3 is made up of 15 amino acids. The CDR3 here is CASREPGQGAYEQFF. The CDR3 DNA follows: TGTGCCAGCAGGGAACCGGGACAGGGGGCCTATGAGCAGTTCTTC.

V and J are TRBV6-2 or TRBV6-3 and TRBJ2-3, with D unresolved. This CDR3 has 14 amino acids. Per the germline V gene, CDR1 is MNHEY and CDR2 is SVGEGT. V was pared by 7 bases and J by 5 bases, with 16 bases between. The CDR3 nucleotides are TGTGCCAGCAAGTCAGGTCGCGAAGGAGATACGCAGTATTTT. It encodes CASKSGREGDTQYF.

This clonotype was recorded at least ten times. The chain recombines TRBV24-1 with TRBJ2-2; perhaps TRBD1 as D (5 bases). This CDR3 has 15 residues. CDR1 and CDR2 from the germline V gene are KGHDR and SFDVKD. The ends were cut back, 7 bases at V and 0 bases at J, with 11 bases in the middle. The CDR3 bases are TGTGCCACCAGGTATAAACAGGCGAACACCGGGGAGCTGTTTTTT. It yields the protein CATRYKQANTGELFF.

Ten or more counts support this clonotype. This rearrangement joins TRBV6-1 to TRBJ1-1; D gene ambiguous. The ends were cut back, 3 bases at V and 3 bases at J, with 8 bases in the middle. The CDR3 loop spans 13 amino acids. The V gene's germline CDR1 is MNHNS and CDR2 SASEGT. CDR3 coding DNA: TGTGCCAGCAGTGACCGGACTTACACTGAAGCTTTCTTT. Amino acid sequence: CASSDRTYTEAFF.

This clonotype was recorded a few times. V gene TRBV6-4 combines with J gene TRBJ2-2; D call uncertain. V lost 3 bases and J 5 bases, leaving 10 bases between the germline ends. Germline-derived CDR1 and CDR2 are MRHNA and SNTAGT. The length of the CDR3 is 14 residues. CDR3 DNA sequence: TGTGCCAGCAGTGATGGCGAAGCGACCGGGGAGCTGTTTTTT. Its protein product is CASSDGEATGELFF.